The 4 T cell receptor beta chains presented below share a single source sample, sequenced in a study of CD4+ T cells in melanoma. Sequencing used immunoSEQ multiplex PCR; TCRdb keeps in-frame clones, though not all of them. The sample lists 110,000 to 150,000 clones, about nine tenths occurring once. The receptor set was obtained from a human donor with melanoma.

This clone appeared a few times. The CDR3 DNA follows: TGTGCCAGCATCAGCGGGGACTCATTTTCAGATACGCAGTATTTT. This translates into CASISGDSFSDTQYF. The rearrangement joins TRBV6-1 to TRBJ2-3; 7 nucleotides match TRBD2. The CDR3 has 15 residues. The germline gives CDR1 MNHNS, CDR2 SASEGT. V gave up 7 bases and J gave up 4 bases; unmatched junction bases: 11.

Comments on this clone: Germline is not matched at one junction end, which may reflect a read error. The genes are TRBV5-1 and TRBJ1-3; no clear D. Germline V CDR1 and CDR2: SGHRS, YFSETQ. This CDR3 contains 13 residues. CDR3 coding DNA: TGCGCCAGCAGGTTGGACTCTGGAAACACCATATATTTT. Protein: CASRLDSGNTIYF. The full variable domain, with the rest looked up from reference TRBV5-1 and TRBJ1-3, is KAGVTQTPRYLIKTRGQQVTLSCSPISGHRSVSWYQQTPGQGLQFLFEYFSETQRNKGNFPGRFSGRQFSNSRSEMNVSTLELGDSALYLCASRLDSGNTIYFGEGSWLTVV.

The rearrangement joins TRBV7-9 to TRBJ1-1; D call uncertain. Deletions cut 3 bases from V and 1 base from J, with 12 bases between. The CDR3 contains 15 residues. Per germline, CDR1 SEHNR and CDR2 FQNEAQ (reference sequence). In nucleotides, the CDR3 is TGTGCCAGCAGCTTCGGGGATAGGGCGAACACTGAAGCTTTCTTT. Protein product: CASSFGDRANTEAFF.

The chain employs TRBV4-1 and TRBJ1-1; D remains unclear. The CDR3 contains 14 residues. The germline V gene has CDR1 MGHRA and CDR2 YSYEKL. The V end was cut by 4 bases, the J end by 2 bases, with 11 bases between. In DNA form, the CDR3 reads TGCGCCAGCAGCCCAGTACTTGTAAACACTGAAGCTTTCTTT. Protein product: CASSPVLVNTEAFF.